These T cell receptor beta chains were read from a single sample in a study of shared clonotypes between healthy human individuals. Libraries were prepared by immunoSEQ multiplex PCR; TCRdb keeps only in-frame clonotypes and omits some of them. The table lists fewer than 1.4 million clones, around three quarters of them singletons, with around 0.6% in the top ten. Sample: memory CD4+ T cells from PBMCs. The source is a man younger than 35 in good health. Some clones in this sample may be carry-over from other donors' samples. The CDR3 runs from the conserved cysteine through the conserved F or W. The order of the fields is V gene, D gene, clone size, J gene, CDR3 protein, CDR3 DNA. D genes are given only for firm matches. Rows give clone size only sometimes, using once, few, many, or a class for an expanded clone.

>TRBV7-3|TRBD1|-|TRBJ2-5
CASSRDRGQETQYF
TGTGCCAGCAGCCGGGACAGGGGTCAAGAGACCCAGTACTTC
>TRBV30|TRBD2|-|TRBJ2-1
CAWRRGLLNNEQFF
TGTGCCTGGAGAAGGGGACTATTAAACAATGAGCAGTTCTTC
>TRBV6-5|-|-|TRBJ1-5
CASSPGATQPQHF
TGTGCCAGCAGCCCGGGGGCAACTCAGCCCCAGCATTTT
>TRBV6-5|TRBD2|-|TRBJ2-1
CASSRLADSYNEQFF
TGTGCCAGCAGCCGACTAGCCGACTCCTACAATGAGCAGTTCTTC
>TRBV4-2|TRBD2|-|TRBJ2-7
CASSPTAGGSYEQYF
TGTGCCAGCAGCCCCACGGCGGGGGGCTCCTACGAGCAGTACTTC
>TRBV27|-|-|TRBJ2-7
CASSLVAGTAYEQYF
TGTGCCAGCAGTTTAGTGGCGGGGACTGCCTACGAGCAGTACTTC
>TRBV7-2|TRBD2|-|TRBJ2-7
CASSLKRLAGAAAFYEQYF
TGTGCCAGCAGCTTAAAAAGACTAGCGGGAGCAGCGGCCTTCTACGAGCAGTACTTC
>TRBV4-2|TRBD1|-|TRBJ2-7
CASSLIPGTGLLYEQYF
TGTGCCAGCAGCCTAATACCCGGGACAGGGCTTCTCTACGAGCAGTACTTC
>TRBV18|-|-|TRBJ2-5
CASSPPAQSGTQYF
TGTGCCAGCTCACCACCCGCCCAGTCGGGGACCCAGTACTTC
>TRBV28|-|few|TRBJ1-5
CASQLGGNQPQHF
TGTGCCAGCCAGTTAGGGGGCAATCAGCCCCAGCATTTT
>TRBV7-9|-|-|TRBJ2-5
CASSFAGTETQYF
TGTGCCAGCAGCTTTGCAGGAACCGAGACCCAGTACTTC
>TRBV5-1|TRBD1|-|TRBJ1-1
CASSGGQGHTEAFF
TGCGCCAGCAGCGGGGGACAGGGGCACACTGAAGCTTTCTTT
>TRBV5-1|-|-|TRBJ2-7
CASSLGNSFAYEQYF
TGCGCCAGCAGCTTGGGGAATTCATTTGCCTACGAGCAGTACTTC
>TRBV4-2|-|once|TRBJ2-5
CASSQNRLAQETQYF
TGTGCCAGCAGCCAAAACCGGCTAGCGCAAGAGACCCAGTACTTC
>TRBV30|-|few|TRBJ2-5
CAWGQRETQYF
TGTGCCTGGGGACAGCGAGAGACCCAGTACTTC
>TRBV30|-|-|TRBJ1-5
CAWGRGNQPQHF
TGTGCCTGGGGACGGGGAAATCAGCCCCAGCATTTT
>TRBV5-1|-|once|TRBJ1-5
CASSLEQGHQPQHF
TGCGCCAGCAGCTTGGAGCAGGGACATCAGCCCCAGCATTTT
>TRBV2|TRBD1|many|TRBJ1-4
CASSGQGQQNEKLFF
TGTGCCAGCAGTGGACAGGGGCAGCAGAATGAAAAACTGTTTTTT
>TRBV11-2|-|once|TRBJ2-2
CASSSDYTGELFF
TGTGCCAGCAGCTCAGACTACACCGGGGAGCTGTTTTTT
>TRBV15|-|-|TRBJ2-1
CATSGRRGGRNNEQFF
TGTGCCACCAGCGGCCGACGAGGCGGGCGCAACAATGAGCAGTTCTTC
>TRBV7-2|TRBD2|once|TRBJ2-7
CASSSWTSGIYEQYF
TGTGCCAGCAGCTCTTGGACTAGCGGGATTTACGAGCAGTACTTC
>TRBV5-6|TRBD1|-|TRBJ2-5
CASSLDRVETQYF
TGTGCCAGCAGCCTCGACAGGGTAGAGACCCAGTACTTC
>TRBV11-2|TRBD1|-|TRBJ1-5
CASSFSTGGGQPQHF
TGTGCCAGCAGCTTTTCTACAGGGGGGGGACAGCCCCAGCATTTT
>TRBV7-2|-|-|TRBJ1-4
CASSLSGGSNEKLFF
TGTGCCAGCAGCTTATCTGGGGGTTCTAATGAAAAACTGTTTTTT
>TRBV5-1|-|-|TRBJ1-1
CASSLVAAGTEAFF
TGCGCCAGCAGCTTGGTCGCCGCGGGCACTGAAGCTTTCTTT
>TRBV7-9|-|-|TRBJ1-1
CASSLDGASYTEAFF
TGTGCCAGCAGCTTAGACGGGGCTTCGTACACTGAAGCTTTCTTT
>TRBV9|-|-|TRBJ1-1
CASSVGRSDTEAFF
TGTGCCAGCAGCGTGGGACGGAGTGACACTGAAGCTTTCTTT
>TRBV4-2|-|few|TRBJ1-4
CASSQAFGLTEKLFF
TGTGCCAGCAGCCAAGCTTTTGGGCTTACCGAAAAACTGTTTTTT
>TRBV7-2|-|-|TRBJ2-7
CASSPGTGFGYEQYF
TGTGCCAGCAGCCCCGGGACCGGGTTTGGATACGAGCAGTACTTC